This T cell receptor beta chain was found in a study of CD8+ T cells in alopecia areata. Study as a whole: The drug, oral tofacitinib, was given to treated patients at 5 to 10 mg twice daily. Broader study findings: In lesional scalp, particularly from alopecia totalis/universalis, clonality was higher than in normal scalp. Many of the expanded lesional clones endured in scalp and blood while on tofacitinib.

Concerning this clone: Its antigen is not identified.

The CDR3 loop spans 12 amino acids. The V gene's germline CDR1 is SGHTA and CDR2 FQGNSA. Trimming stripped 5 bases from V and 2 bases from J, with 3 bases between. Investigators isolated RNA and reverse transcribed it into cDNA to act as the sequencing template. Profiling relied on immunoSEQ multiplex PCR, and the TCRdb table lists in-frame clones only, not all of them. The sample contains a few hundred thousand clones, 40% to 45% of which appear only once. Treatment of the sample: oral pan-JAK inhibitor, 5-10 mg twice daily. Lesional scalp punch biopsies and peripheral blood were collected from alopecia areata patients.

Specimen: CD4+ T cells sorted from blood, collected at approximately week 36, from a patient treated with tofacitinib. The rearrangement links TRBV7-2 to TRBJ2-2; the D is unclear. The clonotype comes from a human donor with alopecia areata. In nucleotides, the CDR3 is TGTGCCAGCAGCCTAAACACCGGGGAGCTGTTTTTT. Residues: CASSLNTGELFF.